This T cell receptor beta chain was captured by sequencing in a study of blood T cell repertoires in COVID-19. Study details: Sample material is recorded as cDNA or gDNA derived from T cells, B-cell-depleted T cells, or PBMCs.

All enrollees were roughly 18 to 89 years old and from fewer than 25 US areas. Participant reports of clinical history set cohort assignment. Sequenced by immunoSEQ multiplex PCR; TCRdb stores in-frame clones only, minus some. The sample has around 260,000 clones; 80% to 90% are singletons. Sequencing used PBMCs or T cells enriched from blood (not recorded which). This clonotype originated in a woman aged 25 to 39 who had recovered from COVID-19.

CDR3 amino acids: CASSYGHNVEAFF. CDR3 coding DNA: TGTGCCAGCAGTTACGGGCATAACGTTGAAGCTTTCTTT. This chain links TRBV6-5 with TRBJ1-1; D gene uncertain. Per the germline V gene, CDR1 is MNHEY and CDR2 is SVGAGI. This CDR3 is built from 13 residues. V was trimmed by 2 bases and J by 7 bases, leaving 11 bases between them.